This T cell receptor (beta chain) was sequenced for a study of cytomegalovirus exposure and HLA in healthy donors. Researchers ran the PCR with 60 Vbeta and 13 Jbeta primers. Method: immunoSEQ multiplex PCR; TCRdb's copy keeps in-frame clones and lacks some. The sample yields around 120,000 clones, less than 85% seen once. CDR1 SEHNR and CDR2 FQNEAQ come from the germline V gene (reference sequence). The V and J ends lost 3 bases and 2 bases respectively, with 10 bases between them. The CDR3 consists of 14 residues. This clone showed up just a few times. The antigen remains undetermined. General study findings and limits: Information on immune exposure was restricted to one variable (CMV serostatus).

The TCR sequence derives from a male donor in good health and CMV-seronegative. The rearrangement links TRBV7-9 to TRBJ1-2; D gene unclear. Sequencing was performed on PBMCs. The CDR3 protein is CASSLHALNYGYTF. CDR3 nucleotide sequence: TGTGCCAGCAGCTTGCACGCACTGAACTATGGCTACACCTTC.